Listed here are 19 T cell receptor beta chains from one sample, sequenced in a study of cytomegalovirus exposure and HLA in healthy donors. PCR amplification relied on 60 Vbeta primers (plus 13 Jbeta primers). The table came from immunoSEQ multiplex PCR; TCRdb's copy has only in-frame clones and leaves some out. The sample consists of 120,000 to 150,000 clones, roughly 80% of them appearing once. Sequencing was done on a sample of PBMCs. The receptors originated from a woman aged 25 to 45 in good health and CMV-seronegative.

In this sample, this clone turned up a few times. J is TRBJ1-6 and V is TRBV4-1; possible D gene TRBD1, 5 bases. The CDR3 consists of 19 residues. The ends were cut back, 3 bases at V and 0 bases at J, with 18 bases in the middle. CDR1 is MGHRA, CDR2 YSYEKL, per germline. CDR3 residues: CASSHAGTQPSSYNSPLHF. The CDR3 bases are TGCGCCAGCAGCCATGCCGGGACTCAACCAAGCTCCTATAATTCACCCCTCCACTTT.

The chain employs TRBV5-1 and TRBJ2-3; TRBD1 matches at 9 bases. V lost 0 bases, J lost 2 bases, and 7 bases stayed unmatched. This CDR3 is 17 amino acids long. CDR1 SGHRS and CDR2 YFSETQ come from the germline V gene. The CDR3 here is CASSLEATGGPTDTQYF. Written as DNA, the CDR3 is TGCGCCAGCAGCTTGGAAGCGACAGGGGGTCCCACAGATACGCAGTATTTT.

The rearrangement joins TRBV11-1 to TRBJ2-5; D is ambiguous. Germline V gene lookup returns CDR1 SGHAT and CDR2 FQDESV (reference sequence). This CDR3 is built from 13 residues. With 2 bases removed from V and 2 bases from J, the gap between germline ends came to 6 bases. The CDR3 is CASSLNSQETQYF. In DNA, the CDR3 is TGTGCCAGCAGCTTAAACAGTCAAGAGACCCAGTACTTC.

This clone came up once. CDR3 in DNA: TGTGCCAGTAGTATTATACTAGGCCGCGAGCAGTTCTTC. Protein sequence: CASSIILGREQFF. The rearrangement joins TRBV19 to TRBJ2-1; D perhaps matches TRBD2 (5 bases). V was pared by 3 bases and J by 10 bases, with 13 bases between. CDR3 length: 13 residues. Looked up from germline, CDR1 is LNHDA and CDR2 is SQIVND (reference sequence).

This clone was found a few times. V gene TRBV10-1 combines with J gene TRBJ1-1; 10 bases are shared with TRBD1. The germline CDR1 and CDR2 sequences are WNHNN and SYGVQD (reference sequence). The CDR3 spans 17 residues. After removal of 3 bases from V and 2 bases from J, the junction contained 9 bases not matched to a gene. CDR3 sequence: CASSEFRGTGDNTEAFF. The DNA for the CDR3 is TGCGCCAGCAGTGAATTCCGGGGGACAGGGGATAACACTGAAGCTTTCTTT.

The CDR3 DNA is TGTGCCTGGAGTCGGGCAGGGGGCTCTGAGGTTGGCTACACCTTC. This translates into CAWSRAGGSEVGYTF. This chain links TRBV30 with TRBJ1-2; 8 nucleotides agree with TRBD1. This CDR3 has 15 amino acids. The germline gives CDR1 GTSNPN, CDR2 SVGIG (reference sequence). V trimming: 2 bases; J trimming: 7 bases; junction bases outside the gene matches: 12.

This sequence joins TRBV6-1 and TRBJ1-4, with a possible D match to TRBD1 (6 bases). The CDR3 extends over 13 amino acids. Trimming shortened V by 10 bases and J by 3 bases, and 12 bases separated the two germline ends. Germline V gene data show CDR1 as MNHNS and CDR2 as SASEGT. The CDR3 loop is CATNRAPNEKLFF. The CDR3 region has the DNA TGTGCCACAAACAGGGCACCTAATGAAAAACTGTTTTTT.

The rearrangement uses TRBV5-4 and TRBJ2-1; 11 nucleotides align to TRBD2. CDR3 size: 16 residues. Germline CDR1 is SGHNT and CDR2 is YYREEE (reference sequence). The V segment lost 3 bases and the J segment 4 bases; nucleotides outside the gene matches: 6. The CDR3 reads CASSSTSGSFYNEQFF. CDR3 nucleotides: TGTGCCAGCAGCTCCACTAGCGGGAGCTTTTACAATGAGCAGTTCTTC. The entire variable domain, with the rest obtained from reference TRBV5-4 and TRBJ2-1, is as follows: ETGVTQSPTHLIKTRGQQVTLRCSSQSGHNTVSWYQQALGQGPQFIFQYYREEENGRGNFPPRFSGLQFPNYSSELNVNALELDDSALYLCASSSTSGSFYNEQFFGPGTRLTVL.

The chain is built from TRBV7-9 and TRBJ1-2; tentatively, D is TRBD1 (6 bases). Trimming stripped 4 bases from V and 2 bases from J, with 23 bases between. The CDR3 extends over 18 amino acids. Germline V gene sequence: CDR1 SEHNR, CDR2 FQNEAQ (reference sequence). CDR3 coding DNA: TGTGCCAGCAGCTCGAATCCCCCAGACTGGACAGACAACTATGGCTACACCTTC. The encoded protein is CASSSNPPDWTDNYGYTF.

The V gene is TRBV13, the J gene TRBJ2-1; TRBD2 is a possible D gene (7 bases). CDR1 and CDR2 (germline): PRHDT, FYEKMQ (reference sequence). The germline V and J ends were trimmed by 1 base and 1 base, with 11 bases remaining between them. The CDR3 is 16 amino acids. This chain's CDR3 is CASSLVRGTSYNEQFF. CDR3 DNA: TGTGCCAGCAGCTTAGTGCGGGGGACATCCTACAATGAGCAGTTCTTC. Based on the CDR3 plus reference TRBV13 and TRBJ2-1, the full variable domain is AAGVIQSPRHLIKEKRETATLKCYPIPRHDTVYWYQQGPGQDPQFLISFYEKMQSDKGSIPDRFSAQQFSDYHSELNMSSLELGDSALYFCASSLVRGTSYNEQFFGPGTRLTVL.

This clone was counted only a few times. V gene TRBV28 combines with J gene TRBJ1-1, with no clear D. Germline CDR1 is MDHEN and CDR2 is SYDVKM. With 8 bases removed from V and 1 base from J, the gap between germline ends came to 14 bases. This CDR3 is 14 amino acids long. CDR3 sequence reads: CASRHEDKNTEAFF. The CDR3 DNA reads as TGTGCCAGCCGTCACGAAGACAAGAACACTGAAGCTTTCTTT.

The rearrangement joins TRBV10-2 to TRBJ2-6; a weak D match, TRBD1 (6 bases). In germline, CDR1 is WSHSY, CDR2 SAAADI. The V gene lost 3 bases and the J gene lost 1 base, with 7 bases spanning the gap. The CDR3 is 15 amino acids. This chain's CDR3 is CASSDRGSGANVLTF. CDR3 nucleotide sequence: TGCGCCAGCAGTGACAGGGGATCTGGGGCCAACGTCCTGACTTTC.

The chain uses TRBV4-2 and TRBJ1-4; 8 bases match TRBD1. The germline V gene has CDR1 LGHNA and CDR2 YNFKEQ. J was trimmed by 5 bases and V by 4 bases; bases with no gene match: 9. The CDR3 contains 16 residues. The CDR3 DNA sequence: TGTGCCAGCAGCCCAGACAGGGGACCCGGCAATGAAAAACTGTTTTTT. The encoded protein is CASSPDRGPGNEKLFF.

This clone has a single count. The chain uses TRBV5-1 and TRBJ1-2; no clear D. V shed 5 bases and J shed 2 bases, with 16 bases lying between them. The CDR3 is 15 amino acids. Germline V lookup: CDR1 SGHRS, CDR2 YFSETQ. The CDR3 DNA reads TGCGCCAGCAGATCGGGAGCAGGAGCAAACTATGGCTACACCTTC. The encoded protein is CASRSGAGANYGYTF.

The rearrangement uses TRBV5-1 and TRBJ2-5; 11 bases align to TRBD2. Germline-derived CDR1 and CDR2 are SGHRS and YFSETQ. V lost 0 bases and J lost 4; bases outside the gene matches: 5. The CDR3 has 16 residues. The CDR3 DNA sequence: TGCGCCAGCAGCTTGGTTCTAGCGGGGGGCGGAGAGACCCAGTACTTC. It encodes CASSLVLAGGGETQYF.

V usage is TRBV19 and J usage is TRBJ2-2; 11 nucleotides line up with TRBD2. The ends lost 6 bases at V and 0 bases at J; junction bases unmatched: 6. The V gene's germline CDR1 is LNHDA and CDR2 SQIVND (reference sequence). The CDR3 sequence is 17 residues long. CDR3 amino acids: CASRILAGGTNTGELFF. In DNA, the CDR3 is TGTGCCAGTAGGATCCTAGCGGGAGGAACGAACACCGGGGAGCTGTTTTTT.

The CDR3 loop is CASSERRGQGEGYTF. The DNA for the CDR3 is TGTGCCAGCAGTGAAAGGAGGGGACAGGGGGAAGGCTACACCTTC. This chain joins TRBV2 and TRBJ1-2, with 11 bases matching TRBD1. V lost 2 bases to trimming and J lost 8 bases; unmatched junction nucleotides: 7. The CDR3 covers 15 residues. The germline V gene has CDR1 SNHLY and CDR2 FYNNEI.

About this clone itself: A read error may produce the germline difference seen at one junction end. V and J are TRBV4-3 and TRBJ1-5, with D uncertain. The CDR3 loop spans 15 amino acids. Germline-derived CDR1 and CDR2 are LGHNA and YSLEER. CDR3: CASSQDLHSNQPQHF. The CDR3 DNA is TGCGCCAGCAGCCAAGACCTCCATAGCAATCAGCCCCAGCACTTT.

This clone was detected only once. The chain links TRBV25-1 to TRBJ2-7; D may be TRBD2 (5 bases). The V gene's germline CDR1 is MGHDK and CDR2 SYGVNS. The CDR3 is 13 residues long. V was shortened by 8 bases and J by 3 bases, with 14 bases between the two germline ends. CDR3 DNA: TGTGCCAGCTATGCGGGTATCCACTACGAGCAGTACTTC. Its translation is CASYAGIHYEQYF.